The clone carrying this TCR beta chain was detected ten times or more. This entry comes from a study of early T cells in non-severe SARS-CoV-2 infection. TCRdb reanalysed the 5' RACE reads using MiXCR and keeps one entry per CDR3 protein. Among 45,000 to 60,000 distinct CDR3 sequences listed, approximately 10% were seen once. The CDR3 length is 12 residues. The V gene's germline CDR1 is DFQATT and CDR2 SNEGSKA (reference sequence). V lost 6 bases and J 6 bases, leaving 13 bases between the germline ends. This chain connects TRBV20-1 to TRBJ2-3, with D perhaps TRBD2 (5 bases). Input material: whole blood. This sequence was found in an adult who was a healthcare worker with PCR-confirmed SARS-CoV-2 infection or an uninfected control (not recorded which). The CDR3 loop reads CSARGAGDTQYF. In nucleotides, the CDR3 is TGCAGTGCCCGGGGAGCTGGCGATACGCAGTATTTT.